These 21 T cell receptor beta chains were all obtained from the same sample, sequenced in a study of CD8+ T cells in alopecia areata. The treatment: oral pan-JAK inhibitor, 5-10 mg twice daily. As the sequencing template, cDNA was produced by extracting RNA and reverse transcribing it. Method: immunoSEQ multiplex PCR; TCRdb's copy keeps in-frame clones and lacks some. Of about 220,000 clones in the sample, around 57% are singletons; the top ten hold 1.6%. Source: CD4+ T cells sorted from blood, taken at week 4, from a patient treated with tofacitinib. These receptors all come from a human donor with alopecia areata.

This CDR3 reads CASRLGTGGTEAFF. The CDR3 DNA is TGTGCCAGCAGACTAGGGACAGGGGGAACTGAAGCTTTCTTT. The chain combines TRBV28 with TRBJ1-1, with 11 bases fitting TRBD1. The germline gives CDR1 MDHEN, CDR2 SYDVKM. There are 14 residues in the CDR3. The V segment lost 6 bases and the J segment 5 bases; nucleotides outside the gene matches: 5.

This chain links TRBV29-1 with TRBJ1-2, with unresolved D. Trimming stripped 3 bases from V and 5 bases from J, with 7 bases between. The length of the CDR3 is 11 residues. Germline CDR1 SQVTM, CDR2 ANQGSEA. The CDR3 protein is CSVDGRYGYTF. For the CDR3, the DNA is TGCAGCGTTGATGGGCGGTATGGCTACACCTTC.

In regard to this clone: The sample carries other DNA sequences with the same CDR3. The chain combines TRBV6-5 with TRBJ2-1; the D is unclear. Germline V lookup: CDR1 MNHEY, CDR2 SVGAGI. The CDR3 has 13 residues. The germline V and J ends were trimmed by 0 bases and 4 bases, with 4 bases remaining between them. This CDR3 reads CASSYSGYNEQFF. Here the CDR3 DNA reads TGTGCCAGCAGTTACTCTGGGTACAATGAGCAGTTCTTC.

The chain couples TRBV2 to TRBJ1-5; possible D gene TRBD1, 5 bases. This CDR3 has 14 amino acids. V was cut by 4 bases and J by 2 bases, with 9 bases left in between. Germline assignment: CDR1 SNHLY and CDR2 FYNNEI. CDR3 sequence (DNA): TGTGCCAGCAGTGCGGGGGTAGGCAATCAGCCCCAGCATTTT. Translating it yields CASSAGVGNQPQHF.

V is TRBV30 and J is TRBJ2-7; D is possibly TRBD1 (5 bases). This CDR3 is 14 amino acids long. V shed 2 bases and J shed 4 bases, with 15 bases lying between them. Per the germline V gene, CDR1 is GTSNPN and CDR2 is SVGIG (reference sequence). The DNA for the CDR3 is TGTGCCTGGAGTATGTTAGCAGGGCGGTACGAGCAGTACTTC. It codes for CAWSMLAGRYEQYF.

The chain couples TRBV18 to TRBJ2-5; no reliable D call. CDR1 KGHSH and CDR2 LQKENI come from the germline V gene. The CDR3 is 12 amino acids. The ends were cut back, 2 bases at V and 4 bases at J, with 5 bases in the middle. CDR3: CASSPYGETQYF. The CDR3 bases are TGTGCCAGCTCACCATACGGAGAGACCCAGTACTTC.

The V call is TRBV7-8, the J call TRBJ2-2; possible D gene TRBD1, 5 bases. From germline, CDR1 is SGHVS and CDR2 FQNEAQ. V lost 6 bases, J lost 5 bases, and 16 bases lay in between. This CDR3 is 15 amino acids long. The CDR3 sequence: CASSLQVKGTGELFF. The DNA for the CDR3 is TGTGCCAGCAGTCTTCAGGTCAAGGGGACCGGGGAGCTGTTTTTT.

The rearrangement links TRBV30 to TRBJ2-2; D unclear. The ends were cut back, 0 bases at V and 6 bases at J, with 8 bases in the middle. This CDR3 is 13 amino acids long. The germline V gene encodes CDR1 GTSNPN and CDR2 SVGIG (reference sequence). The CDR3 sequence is CAWSVIGAGELFF. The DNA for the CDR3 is TGTGCCTGGAGTGTCATAGGTGCCGGGGAGCTGTTTTTT.

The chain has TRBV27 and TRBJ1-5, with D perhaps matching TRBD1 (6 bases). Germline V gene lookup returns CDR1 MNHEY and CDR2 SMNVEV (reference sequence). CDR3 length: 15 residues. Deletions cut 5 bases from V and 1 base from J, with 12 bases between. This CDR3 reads CASSPRTASNQPQHF. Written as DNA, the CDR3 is TGTGCCAGCAGTCCACGGACAGCGAGCAATCAGCCCCAGCATTTT.

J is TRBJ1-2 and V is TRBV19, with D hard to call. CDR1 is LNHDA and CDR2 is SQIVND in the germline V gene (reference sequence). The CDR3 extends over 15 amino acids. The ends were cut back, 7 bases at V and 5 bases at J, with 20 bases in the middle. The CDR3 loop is CASNSVQTRGYGYTF. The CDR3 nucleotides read TGTGCCAGTAACTCGGTCCAAACCCGGGGTTATGGCTACACCTTC.

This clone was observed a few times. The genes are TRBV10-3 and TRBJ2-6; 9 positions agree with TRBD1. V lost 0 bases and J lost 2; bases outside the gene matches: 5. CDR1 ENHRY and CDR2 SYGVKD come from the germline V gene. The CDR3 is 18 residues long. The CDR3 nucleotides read TGTGCCATCAGTGAGTCATTACAGGGGGCCACTGGGGCCAACGTCCTGACTTTC. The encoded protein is CAISESLQGATGANVLTF.

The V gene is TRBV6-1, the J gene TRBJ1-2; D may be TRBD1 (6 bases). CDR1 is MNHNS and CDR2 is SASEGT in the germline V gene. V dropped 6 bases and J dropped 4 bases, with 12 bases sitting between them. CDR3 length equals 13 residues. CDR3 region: CASRSDSPYGYTF. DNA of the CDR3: TGTGCCAGCAGATCGGACAGCCCCTATGGCTACACCTTC.

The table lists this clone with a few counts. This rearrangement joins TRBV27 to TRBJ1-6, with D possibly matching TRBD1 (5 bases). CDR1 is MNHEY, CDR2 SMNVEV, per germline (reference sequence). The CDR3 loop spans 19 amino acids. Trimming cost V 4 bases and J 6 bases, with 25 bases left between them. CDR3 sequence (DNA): TGTGCCAGCAGTTCAAACCGGGGCGGGACGAACTTCATTAATTCACCCCTCCACTTT. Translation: CASSSNRGGTNFINSPLHF.

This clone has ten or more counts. The CDR3 spells CASSWSGGNTGELFF. CDR3 nucleotide sequence: TGTGCCAGCAGCTGGAGCGGGGGCAACACCGGGGAGCTGTTTTTT. This sequence joins TRBV7-3 and TRBJ2-2, with 8 nucleotides matching TRBD2. CDR1 and CDR2 (germline): SGHTA, FQGTGA. The CDR3 sequence is 15 residues long. Trimming at V came to 4 bases and at J to 2 bases, leaving 3 bases not matched to a gene.

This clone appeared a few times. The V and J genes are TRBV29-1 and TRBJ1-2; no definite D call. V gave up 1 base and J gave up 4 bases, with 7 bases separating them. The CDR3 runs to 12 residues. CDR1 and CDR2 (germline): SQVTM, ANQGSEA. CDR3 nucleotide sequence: TGCAGCGTTGAAGGGGAGGCCTATGGCTACACCTTC. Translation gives CSVEGEAYGYTF.

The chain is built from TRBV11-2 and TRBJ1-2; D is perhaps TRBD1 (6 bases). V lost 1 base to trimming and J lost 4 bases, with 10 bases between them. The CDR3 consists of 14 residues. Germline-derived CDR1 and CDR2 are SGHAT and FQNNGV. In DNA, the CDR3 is TGTGCCAGCAGCTTAGGGGGGCAGACCTATGGCTACACCTTC. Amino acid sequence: CASSLGGQTYGYTF.

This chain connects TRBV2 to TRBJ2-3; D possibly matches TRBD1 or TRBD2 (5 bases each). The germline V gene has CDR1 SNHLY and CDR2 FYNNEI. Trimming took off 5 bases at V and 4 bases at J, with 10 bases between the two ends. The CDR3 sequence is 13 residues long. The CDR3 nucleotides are TGTGCCAGCAGTTTCCAGGGACCAGATACGCAGTATTTT. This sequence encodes CASSFQGPDTQYF.

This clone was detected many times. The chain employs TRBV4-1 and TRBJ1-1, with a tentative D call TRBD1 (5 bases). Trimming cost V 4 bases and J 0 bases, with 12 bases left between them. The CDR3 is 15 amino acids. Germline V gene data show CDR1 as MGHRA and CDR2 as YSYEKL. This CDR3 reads CASSLGHTMNTEAFF. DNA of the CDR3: TGCGCCAGCAGCCTCGGACATACCATGAACACTGAAGCTTTCTTT.

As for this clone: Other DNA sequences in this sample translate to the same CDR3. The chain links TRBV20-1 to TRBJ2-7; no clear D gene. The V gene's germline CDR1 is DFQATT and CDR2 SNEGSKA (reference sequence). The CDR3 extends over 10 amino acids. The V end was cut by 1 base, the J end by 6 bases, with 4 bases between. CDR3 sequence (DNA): TGCAGTGCTAGAGGAGGCGAGCAGTACTTC. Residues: CSARGGEQYF.

Written as DNA, the CDR3 is TGTGCCTGGAGTGCGGACAGGGATTCACCCCTCCACTTT. It encodes CAWSADRDSPLHF. The rearrangement uses TRBV30 and TRBJ1-6; 8 nucleotides line up with TRBD1. V was pared by 1 base and J by 8 bases, with 1 base of the junction left unmatched. In germline, CDR1 is GTSNPN, CDR2 SVGIG (reference sequence). The CDR3 is made up of 13 amino acids. The variable domain in full, with the rest retrieved from reference TRBV30 and TRBJ1-6, is SQTIHQWPATLVQPVGSPLSLECTVEGTSNPNLYWYRQAAGRGLQLLFYSVGIGQISSEVPQNLSASRPQDRQFILSSKKLLLSDSGFYLCAWSADRDSPLHFGNGTRLTVT.

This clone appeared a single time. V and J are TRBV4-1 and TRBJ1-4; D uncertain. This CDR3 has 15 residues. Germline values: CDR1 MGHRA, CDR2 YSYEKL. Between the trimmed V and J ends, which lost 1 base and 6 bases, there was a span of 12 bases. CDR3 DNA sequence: TGCGCCAGCAGCCAAGTAACTACGGATTATGAAAAACTGTTTTTT. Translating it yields CASSQVTTDYEKLFF.